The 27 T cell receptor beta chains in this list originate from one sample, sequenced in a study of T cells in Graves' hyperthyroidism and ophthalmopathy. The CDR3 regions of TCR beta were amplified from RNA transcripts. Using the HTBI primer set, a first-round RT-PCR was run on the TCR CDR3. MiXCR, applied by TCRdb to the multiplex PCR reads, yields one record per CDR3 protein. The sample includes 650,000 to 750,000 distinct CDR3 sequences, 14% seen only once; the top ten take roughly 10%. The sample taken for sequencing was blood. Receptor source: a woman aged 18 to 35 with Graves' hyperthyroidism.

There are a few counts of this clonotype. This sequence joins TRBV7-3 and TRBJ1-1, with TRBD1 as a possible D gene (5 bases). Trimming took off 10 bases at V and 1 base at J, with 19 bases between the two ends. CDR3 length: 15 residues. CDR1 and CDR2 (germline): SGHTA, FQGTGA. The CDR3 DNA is TGTGCCACCTCCCAGGTTGGGACCGCGAACACTGAAGCTTTCTTT. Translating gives CATSQVGTANTEAFF.

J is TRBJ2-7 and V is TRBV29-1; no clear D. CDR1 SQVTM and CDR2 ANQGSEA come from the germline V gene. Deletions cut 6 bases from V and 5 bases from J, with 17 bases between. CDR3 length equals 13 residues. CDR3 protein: CSVQELGTHEQYF. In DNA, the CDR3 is TGCAGCGTGCAGGAGTTAGGCACCCACGAGCAGTACTTC.

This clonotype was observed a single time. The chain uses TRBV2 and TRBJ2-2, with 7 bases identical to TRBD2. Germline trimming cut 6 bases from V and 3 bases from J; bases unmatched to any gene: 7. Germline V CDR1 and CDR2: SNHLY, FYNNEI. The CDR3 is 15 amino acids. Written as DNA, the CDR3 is TGTGCCAGCAGCGTAGTTAGCGGGTACACCGGGGAGCTGTTTTTT. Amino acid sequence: CASSVVSGYTGELFF.

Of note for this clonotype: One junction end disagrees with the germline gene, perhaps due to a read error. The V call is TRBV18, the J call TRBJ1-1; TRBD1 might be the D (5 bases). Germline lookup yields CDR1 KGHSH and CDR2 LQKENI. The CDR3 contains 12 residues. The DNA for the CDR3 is TGTGCCAGCTCCTACCTACCAGGGAAGTGTCTCTTT. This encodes CASSYLPGKCLF.

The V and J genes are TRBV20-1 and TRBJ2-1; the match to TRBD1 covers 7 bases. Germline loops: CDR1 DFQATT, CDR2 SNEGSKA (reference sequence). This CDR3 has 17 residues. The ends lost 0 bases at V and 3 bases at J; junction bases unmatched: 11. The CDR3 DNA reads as TGCAGTGCTAGAGATTTTCGTCGACAGGGAAACTACAATGAGCAGTTCTTC. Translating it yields CSARDFRRQGNYNEQFF.

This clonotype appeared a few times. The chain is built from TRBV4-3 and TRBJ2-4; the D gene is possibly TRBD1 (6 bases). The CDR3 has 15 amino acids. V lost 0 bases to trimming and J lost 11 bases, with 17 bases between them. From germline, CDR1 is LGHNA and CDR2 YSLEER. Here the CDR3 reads CASSQDRGGQDVQYF. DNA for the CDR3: TGCGCCAGCAGCCAAGATCGTGGGGGCCAGGACGTTCAGTACTTC.

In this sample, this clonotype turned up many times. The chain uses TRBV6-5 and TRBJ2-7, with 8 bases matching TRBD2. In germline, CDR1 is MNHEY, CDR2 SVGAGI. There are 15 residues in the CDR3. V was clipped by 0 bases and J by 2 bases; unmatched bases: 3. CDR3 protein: CASSYSAGGPYEQYF. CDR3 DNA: TGTGCCAGCAGTTACTCGGCGGGAGGCCCCTACGAGCAGTACTTC.

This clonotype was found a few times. The CDR3 nucleotides read TGTGCCAGCAGCGTAGCCGATATGAACACTGAAGCTTTCTTT. Amino acid sequence: CASSVADMNTEAFF. This chain links TRBV9 with TRBJ1-1; D unresolved. Looked up from germline, CDR1 is SGDLS and CDR2 is YYNGEE. The CDR3 sequence is 14 residues long. The ends were cut back, 0 bases at V and 0 bases at J, with 6 bases in the middle.

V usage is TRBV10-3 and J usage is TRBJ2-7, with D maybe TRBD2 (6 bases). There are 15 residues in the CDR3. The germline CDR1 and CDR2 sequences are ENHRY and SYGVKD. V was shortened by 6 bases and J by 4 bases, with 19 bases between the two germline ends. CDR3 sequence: CAIRDPERVGYEQYF. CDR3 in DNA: TGTGCCATCAGGGACCCGGAGCGGGTGGGTTACGAGCAGTACTTC.

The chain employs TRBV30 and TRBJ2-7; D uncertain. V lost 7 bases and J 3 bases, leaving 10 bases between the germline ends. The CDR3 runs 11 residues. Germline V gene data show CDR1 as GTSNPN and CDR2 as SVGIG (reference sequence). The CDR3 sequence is CASDRVYEQYF. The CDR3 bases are TGTGCCTCAGACCGGGTCTACGAGCAGTACTTC.

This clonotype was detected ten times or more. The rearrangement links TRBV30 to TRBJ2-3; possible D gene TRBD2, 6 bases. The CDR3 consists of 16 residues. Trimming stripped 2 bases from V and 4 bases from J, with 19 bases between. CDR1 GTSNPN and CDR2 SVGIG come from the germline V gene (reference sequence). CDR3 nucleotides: TGTGCCTGGAGTTCATGGGACTCTGATGAGGCAGATACGCAGTATTTT. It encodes CAWSSWDSDEADTQYF.

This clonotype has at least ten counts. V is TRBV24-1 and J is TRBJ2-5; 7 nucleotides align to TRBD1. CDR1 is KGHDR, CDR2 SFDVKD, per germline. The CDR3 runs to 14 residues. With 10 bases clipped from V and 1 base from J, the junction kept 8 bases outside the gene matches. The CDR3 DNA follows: TGTGCCACGAGTACCCGGGACAGCCAAGAGACCCAGTACTTC. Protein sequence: CATSTRDSQETQYF.

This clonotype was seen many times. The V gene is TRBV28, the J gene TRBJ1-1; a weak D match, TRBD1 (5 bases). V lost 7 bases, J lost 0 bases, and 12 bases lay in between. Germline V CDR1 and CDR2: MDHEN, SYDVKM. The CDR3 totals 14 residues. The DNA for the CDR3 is TGTGCCAGCAAGGGACGGACATTGAACACTGAAGCTTTCTTT. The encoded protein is CASKGRTLNTEAFF.

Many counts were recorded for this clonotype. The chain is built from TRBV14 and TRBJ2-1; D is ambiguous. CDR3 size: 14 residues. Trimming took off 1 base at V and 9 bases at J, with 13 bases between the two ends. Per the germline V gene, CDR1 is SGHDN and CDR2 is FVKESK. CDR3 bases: TGTGCCAGCAGCCAAGGCGTGGGGATCCGTGAGCAGTTCTTC. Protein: CASSQGVGIREQFF.

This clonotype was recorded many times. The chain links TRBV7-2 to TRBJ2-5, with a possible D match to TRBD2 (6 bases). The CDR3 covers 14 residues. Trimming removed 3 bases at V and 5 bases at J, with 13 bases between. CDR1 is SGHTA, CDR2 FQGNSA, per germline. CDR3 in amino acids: CASSFGRREETQYF. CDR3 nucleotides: TGTGCCAGCAGCTTCGGGAGACGGGAGGAGACCCAGTACTTC.

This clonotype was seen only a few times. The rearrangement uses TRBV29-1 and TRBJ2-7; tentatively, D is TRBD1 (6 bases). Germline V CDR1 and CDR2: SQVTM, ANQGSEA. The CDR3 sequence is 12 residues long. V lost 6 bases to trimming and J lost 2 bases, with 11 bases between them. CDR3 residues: CSVAQGPYEQYF. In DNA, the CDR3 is TGCAGCGTCGCGCAGGGGCCCTACGAGCAGTACTTC.

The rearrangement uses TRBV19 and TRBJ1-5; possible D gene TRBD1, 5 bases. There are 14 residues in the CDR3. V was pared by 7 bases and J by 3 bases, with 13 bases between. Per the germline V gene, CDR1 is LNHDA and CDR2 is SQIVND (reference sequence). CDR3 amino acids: CASTKGTPNQPQHF. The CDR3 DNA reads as TGTGCCAGTACTAAGGGGACCCCCAATCAGCCCCAGCATTTT.

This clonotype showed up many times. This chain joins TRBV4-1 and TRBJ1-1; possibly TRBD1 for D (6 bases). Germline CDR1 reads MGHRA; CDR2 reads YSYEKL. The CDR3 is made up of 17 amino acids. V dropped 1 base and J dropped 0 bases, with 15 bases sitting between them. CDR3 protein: CASSQGGEGGMNTEAFF. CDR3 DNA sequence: TGCGCCAGCAGCCAAGGGGGCGAGGGGGGCATGAACACTGAAGCTTTCTTT.

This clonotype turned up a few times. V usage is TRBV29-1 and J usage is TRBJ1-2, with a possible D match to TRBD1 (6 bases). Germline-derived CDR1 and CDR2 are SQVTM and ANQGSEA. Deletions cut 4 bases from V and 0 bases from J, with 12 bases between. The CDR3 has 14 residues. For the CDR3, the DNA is TGCAGCGTTGTATCAGGACAGACTAACTATGGCTACACCTTC. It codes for CSVVSGQTNYGYTF.

CDR3 residues: CATSMTPSYSYNSPLHF. The CDR3 bases are TGTGCCACCAGTATGACCCCCTCGTACTCCTATAATTCACCCCTCCACTTT. The chain carries TRBV19 and TRBJ1-6; D is undetermined. From germline, CDR1 is LNHDA and CDR2 SQIVND (reference sequence). V was clipped by 10 bases and J by 0 bases, with 19 bases between them. This CDR3 comprises 17 residues.

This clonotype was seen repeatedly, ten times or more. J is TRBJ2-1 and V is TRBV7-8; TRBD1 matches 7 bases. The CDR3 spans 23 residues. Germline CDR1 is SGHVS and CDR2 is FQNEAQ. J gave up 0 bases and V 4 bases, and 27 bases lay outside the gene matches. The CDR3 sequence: CASSSPGGPLEKPIQGSYNEQFF. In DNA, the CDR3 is TGTGCCAGCAGCTCCCCAGGGGGTCCCCTGGAGAAGCCTATCCAAGGCTCCTACAATGAGCAGTTCTTC.

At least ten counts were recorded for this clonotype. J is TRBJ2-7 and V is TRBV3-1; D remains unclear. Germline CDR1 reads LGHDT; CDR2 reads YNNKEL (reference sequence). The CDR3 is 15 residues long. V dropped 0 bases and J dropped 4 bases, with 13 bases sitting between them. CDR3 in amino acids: CASSQDPGPGYEQYF. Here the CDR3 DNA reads TGTGCCAGCAGCCAAGATCCCGGCCCCGGGTACGAGCAGTACTTC.

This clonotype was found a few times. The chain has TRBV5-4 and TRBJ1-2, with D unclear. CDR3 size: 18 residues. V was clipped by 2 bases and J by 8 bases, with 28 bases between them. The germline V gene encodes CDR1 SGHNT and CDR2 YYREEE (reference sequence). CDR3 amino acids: CASSFLPLERGVFKGYTF. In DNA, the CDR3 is TGTGCCAGCAGCTTTTTGCCCCTTGAGCGAGGCGTGTTTAAAGGCTACACCTTC.

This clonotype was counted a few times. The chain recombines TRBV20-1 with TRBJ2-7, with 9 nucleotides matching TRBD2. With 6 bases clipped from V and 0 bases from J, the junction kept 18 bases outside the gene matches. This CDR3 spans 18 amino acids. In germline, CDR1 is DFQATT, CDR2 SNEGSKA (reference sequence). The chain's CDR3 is CSAGRGSAGGPSSYEQYF. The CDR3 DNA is TGCAGTGCCGGGCGCGGGTCAGCGGGAGGCCCGAGCTCCTACGAGCAGTACTTC.

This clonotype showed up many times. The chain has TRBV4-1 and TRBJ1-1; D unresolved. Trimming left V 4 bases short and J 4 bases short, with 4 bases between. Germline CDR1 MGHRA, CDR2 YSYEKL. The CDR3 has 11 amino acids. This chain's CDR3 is CASSRSTEAFF. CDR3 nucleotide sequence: TGCGCCAGCAGCCGGAGCACTGAAGCTTTCTTT.

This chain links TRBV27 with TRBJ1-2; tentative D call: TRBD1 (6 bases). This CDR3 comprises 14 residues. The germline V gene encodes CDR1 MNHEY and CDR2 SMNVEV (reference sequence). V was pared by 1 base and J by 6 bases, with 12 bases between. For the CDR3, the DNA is TGTGCCAGCAGTTTATACGGGGGCAGGGATGGCTACACCTTC. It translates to CASSLYGGRDGYTF.

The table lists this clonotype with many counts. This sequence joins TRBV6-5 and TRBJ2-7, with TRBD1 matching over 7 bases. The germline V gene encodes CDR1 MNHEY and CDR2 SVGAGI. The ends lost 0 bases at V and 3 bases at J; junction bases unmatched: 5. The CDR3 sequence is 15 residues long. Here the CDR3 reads CASSYSRGDSYEQYF. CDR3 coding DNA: TGTGCCAGCAGTTACTCGAGAGGGGACAGCTACGAGCAGTACTTC.